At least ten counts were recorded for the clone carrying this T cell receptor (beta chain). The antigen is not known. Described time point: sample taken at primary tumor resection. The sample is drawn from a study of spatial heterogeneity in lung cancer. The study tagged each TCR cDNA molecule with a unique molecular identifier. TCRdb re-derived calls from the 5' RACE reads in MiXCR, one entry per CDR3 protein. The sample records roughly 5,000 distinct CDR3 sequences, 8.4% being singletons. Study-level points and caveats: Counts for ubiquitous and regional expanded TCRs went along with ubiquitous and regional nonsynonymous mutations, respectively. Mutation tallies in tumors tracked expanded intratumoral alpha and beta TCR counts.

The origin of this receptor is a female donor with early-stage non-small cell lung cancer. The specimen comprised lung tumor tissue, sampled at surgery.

The CDR3 region has the DNA TGTGCCAGCAGTGGGTATAGCAATCAGCCCCAGCATTTT. Translated, it gives CASSGYSNQPQHF. The V call is TRBV2, the J call TRBJ1-5; no reliable D call. The germline gives CDR1 SNHLY, CDR2 FYNNEI. V dropped 4 bases and J dropped 0 bases, with 4 bases sitting between them. The CDR3 loop spans 13 amino acids.